The 26 T cell receptor beta chains below come from one sample, sequenced in a study of cytomegalovirus exposure and HLA in healthy donors. The PCR employed 60 Vbeta primers together with 13 Jbeta primers. Measured with immunoSEQ multiplex PCR; TCRdb has only the in-frame clones, and not every one. Among about 110,000 clones listed, roughly 70% were seen once. Sequencing was carried out using PBMCs. The receptors were sampled from a man aged 25-45 years in good health and CMV-seropositive.

The chain is built from TRBV19 and TRBJ2-3, with TRBD2 matching 11 bases. The germline V gene has CDR1 LNHDA and CDR2 SQIVND (reference sequence). V lost 2 bases, J lost 2 bases, and 9 bases stayed unmatched. CDR3 length: 18 amino acids. The DNA of the CDR3 is TGTGCCAGTAGTATACGGCTAGCGGGAGGAAGGCACACAGATACGCAGTATTTT. Protein: CASSIRLAGGRHTDTQYF.

This clone came up once. J is TRBJ2-2 and V is TRBV11-3; 10 bases map to TRBD2. There are 16 residues in the CDR3. V was pared by 5 bases and J by 1 base, with 4 bases of the junction left unmatched. Germline loops: CDR1 SGHNT, CDR2 YENEEA. The CDR3 loop reads CASSLLAGWNTGELFF. The CDR3 DNA reads as TGTGCCAGCAGCCTACTAGCGGGGTGGAACACCGGGGAGCTGTTTTTT.

V gene TRBV27 combines with J gene TRBJ1-4; TRBD1 matches at 7 bases. CDR3 length: 15 amino acids. The V segment lost 4 bases and the J segment 5 bases; nucleotides outside the gene matches: 7. The V gene's germline CDR1 is MNHEY and CDR2 SMNVEV (reference sequence). The CDR3 reads CASSSRTGRNEKLFF. The DNA for the CDR3 is TGTGCCAGCAGTTCGCGGACAGGCAGAAATGAAAAACTGTTTTTT.

Worth noting for this clone: The sample contains more than one DNA sequence encoding this CDR3. The chain carries TRBV6-5 and TRBJ2-7; tentatively, D is TRBD1 (6 bases). The V gene lost 2 bases and the J gene lost 3 bases, with 8 bases spanning the gap. CDR1 and CDR2 from the germline V gene are MNHEY and SVGAGI. This CDR3 comprises 13 residues. The CDR3 DNA reads as TGTGCCAGCAGTTACCGGGACAACTACGAGCAGTACTTC. Protein sequence: CASSYRDNYEQYF.

The chain joins TRBV6-5 to TRBJ2-3; TRBD2 matches at 8 bases. The CDR3 length is 16 residues. Per germline, CDR1 MNHEY and CDR2 SVGAGI. V lost 2 bases, J lost 0 bases, and 4 bases stayed unmatched. This chain's CDR3 is CASSYGGGYSTDTQYF. In nucleotides, the CDR3 is TGTGCCAGCAGTTACGGCGGGGGGTACAGCACAGATACGCAGTATTTT.

CDR3 in DNA: TGTGCCAGTAGTCATACCGGGTCACAAGAGACCCAGTACTTC. It is translated as CASSHTGSQETQYF. The chain joins TRBV19 to TRBJ2-5; D gene uncertain. Germline V gene data show CDR1 as LNHDA and CDR2 as SQIVND (reference sequence). CDR3 size: 14 residues. Trimming took 5 bases from V and 2 from J, leaving 12 bases between them.

The rearrangement links TRBV5-1 to TRBJ1-6; 8 bases are shared with TRBD1. V lost 6 bases to trimming and J lost 0 bases; unmatched junction nucleotides: 5. The CDR3 contains 16 residues. CDR1 and CDR2 (germline): SGHRS, YFSETQ. DNA of the CDR3: TGCGCCAGCACCGCAACAGGGGGCTCCTATAATTCACCCCTCCACTTT. Translating gives CASTATGGSYNSPLHF.

This clone has a handful of counts. The chain recombines TRBV30 with TRBJ1-1, with D tentatively TRBD1 (5 bases). Germline V gives CDR1 GTSNPN, CDR2 SVGIG (reference sequence). This CDR3 has 14 amino acids. V was pared by 0 bases and J by 0 bases, with 8 bases between. The CDR3 sequence is CAWSVRGMNTEAFF. As DNA, the CDR3 is TGTGCCTGGAGTGTAAGGGGAATGAACACTGAAGCTTTCTTT.

There are a few counts of this clone. The chain employs TRBV28 and TRBJ1-4, with TRBD1 matching over 9 bases. CDR3 length equals 16 residues. The ends lost 4 bases at V and 5 bases at J; junction bases unmatched: 8. From germline, CDR1 is MDHEN and CDR2 SYDVKM. The CDR3 DNA reads as TGTGCCAGCAGTTCCGTCTCGGGACAGGGAAATGAAAAACTGTTTTTT. This codes for CASSSVSGQGNEKLFF.

The chain uses TRBV29-1 and TRBJ2-3; TRBD2 agrees at 7 bases. CDR3 length equals 15 residues. V dropped 4 bases and J dropped 6; count of bases not matched to a gene: 13. Germline-derived CDR1 and CDR2 are SQVTM and ANQGSEA. CDR3 DNA sequence: TGCAGCGTTGGAGGCGGGAGCCCCTTGGGGGATACGCAGTATTTT. Its translation is CSVGGGSPLGDTQYF.

This clone was picked up a small number of times. This chain joins TRBV4-3 and TRBJ2-1; 8 bases agree with TRBD2. The germline gives CDR1 LGHNA, CDR2 YSLEER. The CDR3 contains 16 residues. The V segment lost 0 bases and the J segment 0 bases; nucleotides outside the gene matches: 1. Written as DNA, the CDR3 is TGCGCCAGCAGCCAAGATGCGGGAGGCTCCTACAATGAGCAGTTCTTC. It is translated as CASSQDAGGSYNEQFF.

This chain uses TRBV6-5 with TRBJ2-7; D not resolved. In germline, CDR1 is MNHEY, CDR2 SVGAGI. Trimming took off 8 bases at V and 0 bases at J, with 11 bases between the two ends. This CDR3 region has 13 residues. Written as DNA, the CDR3 is TGTGCCAGCGGCTTAAGTAGCTCCTACGAGCAGTACGTC. Residues: CASGLSSSYEQYV.

V is TRBV5-6 and J is TRBJ2-1; tentatively, D is TRBD2 (6 bases). The CDR3 is 17 amino acids. The germline V gene encodes CDR1 SGHDT and CDR2 YYEEEE. Trimming removed 2 bases at V and 0 bases at J, with 15 bases between. The CDR3 loop reads CASSFFLAPRSYNEQFF. In DNA form, the CDR3 reads TGTGCCAGCAGCTTTTTTCTAGCGCCCCGCTCCTACAATGAGCAGTTCTTC.

The chain carries TRBV27 and TRBJ2-5; 12 nucleotides align to TRBD2. This CDR3 has 16 residues. J lost 4 bases, V lost 5 bases, and 8 bases had no gene match. CDR1 and CDR2 from the germline V gene are MNHEY and SMNVEV (reference sequence). This CDR3 is CASSANLAGGGETQYF. The DNA for the CDR3 is TGTGCCAGCAGTGCCAACCTAGCGGGAGGGGGAGAGACCCAGTACTTC.

This clone came up once. The chain has TRBV6-5 and TRBJ1-2, with a possible D match to TRBD1 (6 bases). The CDR3 runs 14 residues. Germline CDR1 reads MNHEY; CDR2 reads SVGAGI. V lost 2 bases to trimming and J lost 5 bases, with 12 bases between them. The DNA for the CDR3 is TGTGCCAGCAGTTACCCGGGACAATCATATGGCTACACCTTC. The encoded protein is CASSYPGQSYGYTF.

The V and J genes are TRBV7-2 and TRBJ2-1; 7 nucleotides match TRBD2. V was clipped by 5 bases and J by 4 bases; unmatched bases: 11. The length of the CDR3 is 16 residues. Germline lookup yields CDR1 SGHTA and CDR2 FQGNSA. CDR3 coding DNA: TGTGCCAGCAGCGAAATCCCGAGGCGGGGGTACAATGAGCAGTTCTTC. Translated, it gives CASSEIPRRGYNEQFF.

This clone was recorded once. The chain couples TRBV5-6 to TRBJ2-6; TRBD2 aligns across 10 bases. This CDR3 has 19 amino acids. V dropped 0 bases and J dropped 4; count of bases not matched to a gene: 10. CDR1 and CDR2 (germline): SGHDT, YYEEEE. In DNA, the CDR3 is TGTGCCAGCAGCTTGGGGCCAGCGGGGGGGACCTCCGGGGCCAACGTCCTGACTTTC. Its translation is CASSLGPAGGTSGANVLTF.

This sequence joins TRBV5-4 and TRBJ2-2; D uncertain. The CDR3 spans 15 residues. The V and J ends lost 0 bases and 4 bases respectively, with 10 bases between them. Germline CDR1 SGHNT, CDR2 YYREEE (reference sequence). The CDR3 region is CASSLVGPSTGELFF. Here the CDR3 DNA reads TGTGCCAGCAGCTTGGTTGGGCCCTCCACCGGGGAGCTGTTTTTT.

The chain's CDR3 is CASRPTGSRNTIYF. The CDR3 DNA is TGTGCCAGCAGGCCCACAGGGTCGCGGAACACCATATATTTT. The rearrangement joins TRBV5-8 to TRBJ1-3; D is possibly TRBD1 (6 bases). This CDR3 is 14 amino acids long. From germline, CDR1 is SGHTS and CDR2 YDEGEE. V was shortened by 5 bases and J by 7 bases, with 16 bases between the two germline ends.

CDR3 in amino acids: CASSVGTGEFGYTF. CDR3 coding DNA: TGTGCCAGCAGTGTGGGGACAGGGGAGTTCGGCTACACCTTC. This sequence joins TRBV9 and TRBJ1-2; 10 bases agree with TRBD1. Trimming removed 5 bases from V and 8 bases from J; junction bases left unmatched: 9. Germline CDR1 SGDLS, CDR2 YYNGEE. The CDR3 runs 14 residues.

The chain joins TRBV27 to TRBJ1-5; 8 nucleotides agree with TRBD1. Trimming at V came to 4 bases and at J to 9 bases, leaving 5 bases not matched to a gene. The CDR3 length is 13 residues. Germline V gene lookup returns CDR1 MNHEY and CDR2 SMNVEV (reference sequence). The CDR3 loop reads CASSYNTGGPQHF. CDR3 coding DNA: TGTGCCAGCAGTTACAACACAGGGGGGCCCCAGCATTTT.

The chain couples TRBV6-5 to TRBJ1-2; 10 bases line up with TRBD1. CDR1 and CDR2 (germline): MNHEY, SVGAGI. Losses at the gene ends were 4 bases for V and 3 bases for J; bases not matched to a gene: 5. The CDR3 length is 15 residues. The CDR3 DNA follows: TGTGCCAGCAGTTGGCCGGGACAGGGGTACTATGGCTACACCTTC. Translation gives CASSWPGQGYYGYTF.

The rearrangement links TRBV11-3 to TRBJ2-4, with TRBD2 matching 9 bases. CDR1 SGHNT and CDR2 YENEEA come from the germline V gene. CDR3 size: 19 residues. Unmatched junction bases numbered 13, after V lost 1 base and J lost 3 bases. The CDR3 nucleotides read TGTGCCAGCAGCTTAGGGCAGGGCGGGGGGGCCGAAGGCAAAAACATTCAGTACTTC. It specifies CASSLGQGGGAEGKNIQYF.

The sample holds one count of this clone. V is TRBV30 and J is TRBJ2-3; D may be TRBD1 (5 bases). This CDR3 contains 12 residues. CDR1 GTSNPN and CDR2 SVGIG come from the germline V gene (reference sequence). Trimming cost V 0 bases and J 6 bases, with 7 bases left between them. The CDR3 DNA sequence: TGTGCCTGGAGTGTCTACAGGGATACGCAGTATTTT. Its protein is CAWSVYRDTQYF.

This clone has only one observation. The chain uses TRBV5-1 and TRBJ1-4; 7 bases agree with TRBD1. This CDR3 comprises 15 residues. V shed 3 bases, J shed 8 bases, and the junction held 10 bases outside the gene matches. Germline CDR1 reads SGHRS; CDR2 reads YFSETQ. In nucleotides, the CDR3 is TGCGCCAGCAGCTCACGAGGGGGCCAGCCAGAAAAACTGTTTTTT. Protein product: CASSSRGGQPEKLFF. The full variable domain, with the rest looked up from reference TRBV5-1 and TRBJ1-4, is KAGVTQTPRYLIKTRGQQVTLSCSPISGHRSVSWYQQTPGQGLQFLFEYFSETQRNKGNFPGRFSGRQFSNSRSEMNVSTLELGDSALYLCASSSRGGQPEKLFFGSGTQLSVL.

The J gene is TRBJ2-6, the V gene TRBV25-1; D call uncertain. The CDR3 is made up of 13 amino acids. Germline CDR1 is MGHDK and CDR2 is SYGVNS. Between the trimmed V and J ends, which lost 5 bases and 4 bases, there was a span of 6 bases. The CDR3 here is CASSSTGANVLTF. Here the CDR3 DNA reads TGTGCCAGCAGTTCGACAGGGGCCAACGTCCTGACTTTC.